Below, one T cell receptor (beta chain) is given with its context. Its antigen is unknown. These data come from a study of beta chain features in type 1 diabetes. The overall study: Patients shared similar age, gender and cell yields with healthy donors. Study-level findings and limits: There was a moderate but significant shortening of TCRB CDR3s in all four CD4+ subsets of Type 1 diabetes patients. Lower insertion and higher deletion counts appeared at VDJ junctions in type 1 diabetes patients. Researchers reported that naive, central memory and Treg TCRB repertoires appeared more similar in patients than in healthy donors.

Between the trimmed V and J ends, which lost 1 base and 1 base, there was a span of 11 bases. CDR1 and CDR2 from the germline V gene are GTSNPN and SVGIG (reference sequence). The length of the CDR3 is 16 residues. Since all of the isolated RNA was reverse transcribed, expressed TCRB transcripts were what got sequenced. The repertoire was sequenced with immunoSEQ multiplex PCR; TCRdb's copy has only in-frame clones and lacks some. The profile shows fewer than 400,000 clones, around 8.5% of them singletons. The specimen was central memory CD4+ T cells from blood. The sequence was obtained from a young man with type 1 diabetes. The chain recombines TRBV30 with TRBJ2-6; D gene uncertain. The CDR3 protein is CAWSGPLISGANVLTF. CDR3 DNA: TGTGCCTGGAGTGGACCCCTGATTTCTGGGGCCAACGTCCTGACTTTC.